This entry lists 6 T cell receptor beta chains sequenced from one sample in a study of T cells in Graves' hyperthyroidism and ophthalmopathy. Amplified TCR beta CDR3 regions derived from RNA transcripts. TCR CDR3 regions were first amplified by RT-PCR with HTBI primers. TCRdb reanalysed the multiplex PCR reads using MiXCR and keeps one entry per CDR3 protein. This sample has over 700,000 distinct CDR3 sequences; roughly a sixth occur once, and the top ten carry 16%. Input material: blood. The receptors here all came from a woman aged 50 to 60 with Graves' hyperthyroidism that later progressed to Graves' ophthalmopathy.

CDR3 in amino acids: CATSTPPGTHAGGTQYF. As DNA, the CDR3 is TGTGCCACCAGCACCCCCCCTGGGACACACGCTGGTGGGACCCAGTACTTC. The genes are TRBV15 and TRBJ2-5; tentative D call: TRBD1 (6 bases). V lost 4 bases and J lost 7, with 25 bases in between. This CDR3 comprises 17 residues. Germline-derived CDR1 and CDR2 are LNHNV and YYDKDF (reference sequence).

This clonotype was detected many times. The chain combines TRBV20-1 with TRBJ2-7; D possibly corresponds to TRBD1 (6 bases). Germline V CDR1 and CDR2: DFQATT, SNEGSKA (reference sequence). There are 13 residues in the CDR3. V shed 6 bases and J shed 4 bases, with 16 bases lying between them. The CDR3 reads CSARWAGVYEQYF. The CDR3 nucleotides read TGCAGTGCCCGGTGGGCAGGGGTATACGAGCAGTACTTC.

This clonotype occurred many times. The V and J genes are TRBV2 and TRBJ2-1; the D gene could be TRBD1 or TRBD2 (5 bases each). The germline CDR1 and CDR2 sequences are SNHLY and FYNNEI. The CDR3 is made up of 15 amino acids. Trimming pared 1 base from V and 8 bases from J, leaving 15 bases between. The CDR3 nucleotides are TGTGCCAGCAGTGAAGTGGGGGTCGCTGAGTATGAGCAGTTCTTC. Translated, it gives CASSEVGVAEYEQFF.

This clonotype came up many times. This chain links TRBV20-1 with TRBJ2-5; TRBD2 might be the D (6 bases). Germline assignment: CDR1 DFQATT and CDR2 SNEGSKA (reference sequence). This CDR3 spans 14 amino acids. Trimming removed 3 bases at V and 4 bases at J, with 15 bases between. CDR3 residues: CSASPPTGVETQYF. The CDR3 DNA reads TGCAGTGCTAGTCCCCCTACGGGGGTAGAGACCCAGTACTTC.

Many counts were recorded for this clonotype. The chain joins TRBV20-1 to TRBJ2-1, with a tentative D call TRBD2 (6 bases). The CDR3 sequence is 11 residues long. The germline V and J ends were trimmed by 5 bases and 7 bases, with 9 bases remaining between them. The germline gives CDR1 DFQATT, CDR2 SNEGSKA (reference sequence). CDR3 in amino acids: CSAARGNEQFF. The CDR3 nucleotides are TGCAGTGCTGCTCGGGGGAATGAGCAGTTCTTC.

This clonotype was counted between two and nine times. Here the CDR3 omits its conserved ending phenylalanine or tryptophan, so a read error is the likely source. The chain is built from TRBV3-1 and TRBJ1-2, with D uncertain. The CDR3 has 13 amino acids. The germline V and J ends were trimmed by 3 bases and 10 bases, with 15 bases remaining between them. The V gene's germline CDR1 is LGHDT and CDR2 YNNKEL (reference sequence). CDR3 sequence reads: CASSHAADLNYTL. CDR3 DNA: TGTGCCAGCAGCCATGCGGCTGACCTGAACTACACCCTC.